The 16 T cell receptor beta chains presented below share a single source sample, sequenced in a study of T cell responses to AZD1222 COVID-19 vaccine. Clones were sequenced by immunoSEQ multiplex PCR, and TCRdb holds only the in-frame ones, with some missing. The table lists tens of thousands of clones, 70% to 90% of them singletons. The sequenced sample was peripheral blood, obtained on day 0 of AZD1222 vaccination. Receptor source: an adult in good health.

In this sample, this clone turned up once. V gene TRBV6-5 combines with J gene TRBJ1-2; a possible D gene is TRBD1 (6 bases). Germline V lookup: CDR1 MNHEY, CDR2 SVGAGI. This CDR3 comprises 15 residues. The V end was cut by 3 bases, the J end by 7 bases, with 18 bases between. CDR3 in DNA: TGTGCCAGCAGTTATCGTGACAGGTCTGGGGGTGGCTACACCTTC. This sequence encodes CASSYRDRSGGGYTF.

The chain joins TRBV27 to TRBJ2-5, with D unresolved. V lost 7 bases and J 1 base, leaving 13 bases between the germline ends. Germline lookup yields CDR1 MNHEY and CDR2 SMNVEV (reference sequence). This CDR3 spans 14 amino acids. CDR3 nucleotides: TGTGCCAGCAAGTTTCTCGGATCCCAAGAGACCCAGTACTTC. Its translation: CASKFLGSQETQYF.

This chain joins TRBV7-2 and TRBJ2-7; 9 positions match TRBD1. The CDR3 totals 16 residues. Germline V gene lookup returns CDR1 SGHTA and CDR2 FQGNSA. The junction had 8 bases not matched to a gene; V was cut back by 2 bases and J by 3 bases. The DNA for the CDR3 is TGTGCCAGCAGCTTACCTTCCGGGACAGGGTACTACGAGCAGTACTTC. Translating it yields CASSLPSGTGYYEQYF.

V usage is TRBV7-2 and J usage is TRBJ1-5; no reliable D call. Germline V CDR1 and CDR2: SGHTA, FQGNSA. The CDR3 covers 12 residues. With 4 bases removed from V and 7 bases from J, the gap between germline ends came to 8 bases. As DNA, the CDR3 is TGTGCCAGCAGCTCGGACGTACAGCCCCAGCATTTT. Encoded protein: CASSSDVQPQHF.

The chain uses TRBV28 and TRBJ1-5; tentative D call: TRBD1 (6 bases). With 4 bases removed from V and 1 base from J, the gap between germline ends came to 14 bases. Per the germline V gene, CDR1 is MDHEN and CDR2 is SYDVKM. The CDR3 length is 16 residues. Written as DNA, the CDR3 is TGTGCCAGCAGTTGGTCGGGGGCGTCAAGCAATCAGCCCCAGCATTTT. Translation gives CASSWSGASSNQPQHF.

The chain is built from TRBV4-1 and TRBJ2-7; 7 bases agree with TRBD1. CDR3 length: 14 residues. J was trimmed by 4 bases and V by 6 bases; bases with no gene match: 9. CDR1 is MGHRA, CDR2 YSYEKL, per germline. CDR3 residues: CASRYRGWLYEQYF. In nucleotides, the CDR3 is TGCGCCAGCAGATACAGGGGATGGCTGTACGAGCAGTACTTC.

The chain joins TRBV6-2 or TRBV6-3 to TRBJ2-3; 12 bases fit TRBD2. Germline loops: CDR1 MNHEY, CDR2 SVGEGT. The CDR3 totals 16 residues. V dropped 5 bases and J dropped 2; count of bases not matched to a gene: 5. CDR3 residues: CASSPRLAGATDTQYF. The CDR3 DNA is TGTGCCAGCAGTCCCCGACTAGCGGGGGCCACAGATACGCAGTATTTT.

The V call is TRBV5-4, the J call TRBJ1-5, with D hard to call. Germline loops: CDR1 SGHNT, CDR2 YYREEE (reference sequence). This CDR3 has 14 amino acids. V lost 7 bases to trimming and J lost 4 bases, with 15 bases between them. This chain's CDR3 is CASGRFGANQPQHF. Written as DNA, the CDR3 is TGTGCCAGCGGCCGATTTGGAGCTAATCAGCCCCAGCATTTT.

The chain links TRBV16 to TRBJ1-2; maybe TRBD1 (6 bases). V lost 3 bases and J lost 5, with 13 bases in between. The germline gives CDR1 KGHSY, CDR2 FQNENV. This CDR3 region has 14 residues. The DNA of the CDR3 is TGTGCCAGCAGCCACGGGGGCGAAGATTATGGCTACACCTTC. Its translation is CASSHGGEDYGYTF.

V is TRBV5-5 and J is TRBJ2-7, with D perhaps TRBD1 (5 bases). The CDR3 sequence is 14 residues long. V lost 1 base, J lost 2 bases, and 10 bases lay in between. Germline CDR1 SGHKS, CDR2 YYEKEE (reference sequence). CDR3 sequence reads: CASSLSGNPYEQYF. The CDR3 coding sequence is TGTGCCAGCAGCTTGTCAGGGAACCCCTACGAGCAGTACTTC.

A single count supports this clone. This chain connects TRBV12-3 or TRBV12-4 to TRBJ1-1; tentative D call: TRBD1 (6 bases). Trimming shortened V by 7 bases and J by 4 bases, and 13 bases separated the two germline ends. The CDR3 has 13 residues. The CDR3 nucleotides read TGTGCCAGCACGGGAGGGGGTGTCACTGAAGCTTTCTTT. It specifies CASTGGGVTEAFF.

This clone was detected once. The J gene is TRBJ1-1, the V gene TRBV4-1, with D unclear. The CDR3 is 14 amino acids. With 4 bases removed from V and 0 bases from J, the gap between germline ends came to 9 bases. CDR1 and CDR2 from the germline V gene are MGHRA and YSYEKL. DNA of the CDR3: TGCGCCAGCAGCCTGGTCATTCTGAACACTGAAGCTTTCTTT. Encoded protein: CASSLVILNTEAFF.

This clone was observed a few times. V is TRBV7-2 and J is TRBJ2-2, with D possibly TRBD2 on 6 matching bases. There are 16 residues in the CDR3. V shed 5 bases and J shed 6 bases, with 19 bases lying between them. Per germline, CDR1 SGHTA and CDR2 FQGNSA. The CDR3 protein is CASSLRLVLTSGELFF. CDR3 nucleotide sequence: TGTGCCAGCAGCCTAAGACTAGTTTTAACATCCGGGGAGCTGTTTTTT.

The chain links TRBV5-1 to TRBJ1-2; TRBD1 is a possible D gene (6 bases). Germline-derived CDR1 and CDR2 are SGHRS and YFSETQ. The CDR3 covers 16 residues. Trimming cost V 0 bases and J 0 bases, with 12 bases left between them. CDR3 loop: CASSLAPGAANYGYTF. CDR3 sequence (DNA): TGCGCCAGCAGCTTGGCCCCAGGGGCAGCTAACTATGGCTACACCTTC.

The sample holds a few counts of this clone. V is TRBV2 and J is TRBJ1-1; D uncertain. Germline lookup yields CDR1 SNHLY and CDR2 FYNNEI. This CDR3 contains 13 residues. The V end was cut by 7 bases, the J end by 2 bases, with 11 bases between. The CDR3 sequence is CASIWQTNTEAFF. The DNA of the CDR3 is TGTGCCAGCATTTGGCAGACAAACACTGAAGCTTTCTTT. Using reference TRBV2 and TRBJ1-1 for the parts outside the CDR3, the full variable domain is EPEVTQTPSHQVTQMGQEVILRCVPISNHLYFYWYRQILGQKVEFLVSFYNNEISEKSEIFDDQFSVERPDGSNFTLKIRSTKLEDSAMYFCASIWQTNTEAFFGQGTRLTVV.

The V gene is TRBV5-6, the J gene TRBJ1-5; no firm D call. This CDR3 is built from 12 residues. Germline V gene lookup returns CDR1 SGHDT and CDR2 YYEEEE. The ends were cut back, 4 bases at V and 4 bases at J, with 6 bases in the middle. The CDR3 region has the DNA TGTGCCAGCAGCCTGTTAAATCAGCCCCAGCATTTT. Its protein product is CASSLLNQPQHF.